One and the same sample provided the 2 T cell receptor beta chains below, sequenced in a study of T-cell reconstitution after alpha-beta-depleted transplantation in children. Construction of the TCRbeta library involved unique molecular identifiers. MiXCR, run by TCRdb on the PCR reads, gives a single entry per CDR3 protein. The repertoire has approximately 210,000 distinct CDR3 sequences, approximately 15% of them found once; the top ten carry around 13%. The material was PBMCs from the stem cell graft donor, obtained from the stem cell graft. The source of these receptors is a human donor who donated a stem cell graft to a child with acute lymphoblastic leukemia.

The V gene is TRBV6-1, the J gene TRBJ2-2; unclear D gene. Trimming took off 10 bases at V and 4 bases at J, with 19 bases between the two ends. This CDR3 spans 15 amino acids. Germline values: CDR1 MNHNS, CDR2 SASEGT. The CDR3 reads CATLHHRATTGELFF. The CDR3 region has the DNA TGTGCCACTCTCCATCACCGGGCCACCACCGGGGAGCTGTTTTTT.

In its sample, this clonotype was seen many times. V gene TRBV3-1 combines with J gene TRBJ2-3; TRBD2 aligns across 8 bases. Germline CDR1 reads LGHDT; CDR2 reads YNNKEL (reference sequence). The CDR3 consists of 16 residues. The ends lost 4 bases at V and 4 bases at J; junction bases unmatched: 10. Written as DNA, the CDR3 is TGTGCCAGCAGCCTATCGCGGACTAGCATTGCAGATACGCAGTATTTT. This sequence encodes CASSLSRTSIADTQYF.